This T cell receptor beta chain comes out of a study of T cell repertoires in cytomegalovirus infection (dated by TCRdb to about 2019). As for the study more broadly: Donor HLA type was relevant to the analysis, as public TCR beta signatures indicated carriage of CMV infection together with the matching HLA type. What the study reported, not specific to this receptor: The ex vivo response was dominated by HLA-C-restricted CMV-specific TCR beta clonotypes, which also provided the single most frequent clonotype in two of eight donors. In both this cohort and an independent cohort of more than 350 donors, the cumulative frequency of public TCR beta family members distinguished carriers of CMV infection plus the relevant HLA type.

Instrument on record: Illumina HiSeq 1500. In TCRdb, the public reads were trimmed at Q25 with fastp and aligned with MiXCR, with productive beta chains retained. When rows share a CDR3 protein, they turn into one entry using the most common DNA and genes. Here the sample has under 350,000 distinct CDR3 sequences; more than 8% occur a single time. About 4.5% of the sample lies in the top ten. Comment on this clonotype: Its antigen has not been determined. No clone much larger than this one lies a single base away; base qualities are absent.

From cysteine to phenylalanine, the CDR3 is 16 amino acids long. Only CDR3 DNA is held: 48 bases, read in frame from base 1. As encoded in the germline V gene (reference sequence), CDR1 is MNHEY while CDR2 is SMNVEV. V is clipped by 5 bases and J by 3 bases, and the sequence between their germline boundaries is 19 bases long. This clonotype was obtained from a human donor in good health (CMV status not recorded). Some clones in this sample may be carry-over from other donors' samples. The receptor chain draws on TRBV27 and TRBJ1-1; a tentative D match to TRBD1 spans 6 bases. Input material: PBMCs. The CDR3 amino acid sequence is: CASSPEGVRRYTEAFF. The nucleotides read TGTGCCAGCAGTCCCGAGGGGGTCAGGAGGTACACTGAAGCTTTCTTT.